The 13 T cell receptor beta chains reported below all come from one sample, sequenced in a study of cytomegalovirus exposure and HLA in healthy donors. PCR primers comprised 60 Vbeta and 13 Jbeta primers. Repertoires were generated with immunoSEQ multiplex PCR, while TCRdb's copy carries only in-frame clones and drops some. This table holds more than 150,000 clones, 75% found once. The material sequenced was PBMCs. The receptors come from a woman aged 40 to 50 in good health and CMV-seropositive.

This rearrangement joins TRBV2 to TRBJ2-7; 14 bases align to TRBD2. The CDR3 contains 16 residues. CDR1 is SNHLY, CDR2 FYNNEI, per germline. V shed 6 bases and J 2 bases; nucleotides not matched to a gene: 6. DNA of the CDR3: TGTGCCAGCAGGGGGGGGACTAGCGGGAGCCCCTACGAGCAGTACTTC. Translated: CASRGGTSGSPYEQYF.

This clone came up a few times. This rearrangement joins TRBV30 to TRBJ1-1, with TRBD1 as a possible D gene (6 bases). The V and J ends lost 4 bases and 3 bases respectively, with 9 bases between them. The CDR3 spans 12 residues. CDR1 is GTSNPN and CDR2 is SVGIG in the germline V gene (reference sequence). CDR3: CAWNTGHTEAFF. CDR3 nucleotides: TGTGCCTGGAACACAGGGCACACTGAAGCTTTCTTT.

The chain links TRBV7-9 to TRBJ2-7; TRBD2 matches 11 bases. The germline gives CDR1 SEHNR, CDR2 FQNEAQ (reference sequence). This CDR3 comprises 14 residues. The ends lost 5 bases at V and 4 bases at J; junction bases unmatched: 4. CDR3 sequence: CASSTTSGSYEQYF. The CDR3 nucleotides are TGTGCCAGCAGCACCACTAGCGGGAGTTACGAGCAGTACTTC.

The chain couples TRBV29-1 to TRBJ2-3, with TRBD2 identical over 11 bases. The germline CDR1 and CDR2 sequences are SQVTM and ANQGSEA. V shed 7 bases, J shed 2 bases, and the junction held 5 bases outside the gene matches. This CDR3 comprises 14 residues. The CDR3 loop is CSAGTSGYTDTQYF. CDR3 DNA: TGCAGCGCCGGGACTAGCGGATACACAGATACGCAGTATTTT.

The gene calls are TRBV7-2 and TRBJ1-2; 8 positions match TRBD1. Germline V lookup: CDR1 SGHTA, CDR2 FQGNSA. The CDR3 is 14 residues long. Germline trimming cut 5 bases from V and 4 bases from J; bases unmatched to any gene: 6. CDR3 nucleotide sequence: TGTGCCAGCAGCGCAGGACAGGGTGTCTATGGCTACACCTTC. Its translation is CASSAGQGVYGYTF.

The chain recombines TRBV29-1 with TRBJ2-5; D may be TRBD2 (6 bases). This CDR3 is 13 amino acids long. Trimming took off 1 base at V and 7 bases at J, with 13 bases between the two ends. CDR1 is SQVTM and CDR2 is ANQGSEA in the germline V gene. DNA of the CDR3: TGCAGCGTTGAAGCCTCCGGGGGAGCGACCCAGTACTTC. This translates into CSVEASGGATQYF.

The rearrangement joins TRBV10-3 to TRBJ2-7; 11 positions agree with TRBD2. The CDR3 length is 14 residues. In germline, CDR1 is ENHRY, CDR2 SYGVKD. V shed 7 bases and J 2 bases; nucleotides not matched to a gene: 4. DNA of the CDR3: TGTGCCATCAAATTAGCGGGAGGGCCCTACGAGCAGTACTTC. Protein: CAIKLAGGPYEQYF.

V is TRBV19 and J is TRBJ2-2; tentatively, D is TRBD1 (6 bases). Trimming pared 6 bases from V and 9 bases from J, leaving 17 bases between. The V gene's germline CDR1 is LNHDA and CDR2 SQIVND (reference sequence). The CDR3 is 14 residues long. CDR3 bases: TGTGCCAGTAGCCTCCTGGGGGCGGGCCGGGAGCTGTTTTTT. Translating gives CASSLLGAGRELFF.

V is TRBV18 and J is TRBJ2-1, with a weak D call TRBD1 (5 bases). V gave up 1 base and J gave up 9 bases, with 10 bases separating them. The CDR3 consists of 13 residues. Germline CDR1 KGHSH, CDR2 LQKENI. Here the CDR3 reads CASSPLQESEQFF. CDR3 DNA: TGTGCCAGCTCACCACTACAGGAGAGTGAGCAGTTCTTC.

This clone was seen a single time. The chain employs TRBV2 and TRBJ2-7, with a possible D match to TRBD2 (6 bases). The V gene's germline CDR1 is SNHLY and CDR2 FYNNEI. This CDR3 spans 13 amino acids. Trimming removed 7 bases at V and 3 bases at J, with 13 bases between. In nucleotides, the CDR3 is TGTGCCAGCAAGTATCGGGAGAACTACGAGCAGTACTTC. This encodes CASKYRENYEQYF.

CDR3 residues: CASSLLGSQREQFF. DNA for the CDR3: TGTGCCAGCAGTTTATTGGGCAGCCAACGGGAGCAGTTCTTC. This chain uses TRBV27 with TRBJ2-1; D gene unclear. V lost 1 base to trimming and J lost 10 bases, with 14 bases between them. CDR1 is MNHEY and CDR2 is SMNVEV in the germline V gene (reference sequence). The CDR3 loop spans 14 amino acids.

The V call is TRBV28, the J call TRBJ1-4; TRBD1 might be the D (6 bases). Germline CDR1 reads MDHEN; CDR2 reads SYDVKM. The germline V and J ends were trimmed by 5 bases and 6 bases, with 22 bases remaining between them. The length of the CDR3 is 17 residues. The CDR3 is CASSPPSGDIHYEKLFF. CDR3 DNA sequence: TGTGCCAGCAGTCCCCCCTCAGGGGACATTCATTATGAAAAACTGTTTTTT.

The chain is built from TRBV6-5 and TRBJ2-5; 7 nucleotides align to TRBD2. The V gene's germline CDR1 is MNHEY and CDR2 SVGAGI. The CDR3 is 13 amino acids. The V and J ends lost 8 bases and 1 base, in that order; junction bases with no gene match: 4. CDR3 sequence: CASGTTAQETQYF. In DNA form, the CDR3 reads TGTGCCAGCGGGACTACCGCCCAAGAGACCCAGTACTTC.